A single sample is the source of the 18 T cell receptor beta chains below, sequenced in a study of blood T cell repertoires in COVID-19. This table comes from immunoSEQ multiplex PCR, and its TCRdb copy is limited to in-frame clones, with some not included. The table shows approximately 150,000 clones, with under 85% occurring only once. The sample was peripheral blood. The source is a man in his forties or fifties with active or convalescent COVID-19.

Comment on this clone: Germline and junction disagree at one end, which may indicate a read error. This chain links TRBV3-1 (or the pseudogene TRBV3-2) with TRBJ1-3, with 8 bases identical to TRBD1. The germline gives CDR1 LGHDT, CDR2 YNNKEL (reference sequence). This CDR3 comprises 14 residues. For the CDR3, the DNA is TGTGCCAGCACCCAAACAGGGGGTGGAAACACCATATATTTT. Amino acids: CASTQTGGGNTIYF.

This chain joins TRBV27 and TRBJ2-2; TRBD2 aligns across 7 bases. J lost 7 bases, V lost 8 bases, and 10 bases had no gene match. The CDR3 has 14 residues. Germline CDR1 and CDR2: MNHEY and SMNVEV (reference sequence). CDR3 sequence: CASAPGGGLGELFF. The CDR3 bases are TGTGCCAGCGCCCCGGGGGGAGGGCTCGGGGAGCTGTTTTTT.

The gene calls are TRBV20-1 and TRBJ2-7; D might be TRBD2 (5 bases). This CDR3 contains 15 residues. The germline V gene encodes CDR1 DFQATT and CDR2 SNEGSKA (reference sequence). The V and J ends lost 3 bases and 0 bases respectively, with 15 bases between them. The chain's CDR3 is CSASDPASSSYEQYF. The DNA of the CDR3 is TGCAGTGCTAGTGACCCCGCTAGCAGCTCCTACGAGCAGTACTTC.

The chain combines TRBV29-1 with TRBJ2-2; D possibly corresponds to TRBD1 (5 bases). Deletions cut 5 bases from V and 8 bases from J, with 9 bases between. The germline V gene encodes CDR1 SQVTM and CDR2 ANQGSEA. The CDR3 consists of 11 residues. The CDR3 sequence: CSVKRTGELFF. CDR3 DNA sequence: TGCAGCGTTAAACGGACAGGGGAGCTGTTTTTT.

The J gene is TRBJ2-5, the V gene TRBV24-1; possible D gene TRBD2, 7 bases. The CDR3 spans 13 residues. The V end lost 5 bases, the J end lost 4 bases, and 10 bases lay between the germline ends. CDR1 is KGHDR and CDR2 is SFDVKD in the germline V gene. CDR3 region: CATSVGGVETQYF. In nucleotides, the CDR3 is TGTGCCACCAGTGTAGGGGGGGTAGAGACCCAGTACTTC.

CDR3 residues: CASSLAGTGEIYGYTF. The CDR3 region has the DNA TGCGCCAGCAGCTTGGCCGGGACAGGGGAGATCTATGGCTACACCTTC. The chain recombines TRBV5-1 with TRBJ1-2; the match to TRBD1 covers 10 bases. The CDR3 extends over 16 amino acids. V shed 0 bases and J 4 bases; nucleotides not matched to a gene: 6. CDR1 and CDR2 (germline): SGHRS, YFSETQ.

The genes are TRBV28 and TRBJ2-7; TRBD1 aligns across 9 bases. The CDR3 has 14 residues. Trimming cost V 2 bases and J 4 bases; bases outside gene matches: 3. Germline lookup yields CDR1 MDHEN and CDR2 SYDVKM. CDR3: CASSLADRGYEQYF. The DNA for the CDR3 is TGTGCCAGCAGTTTAGCCGACAGGGGGTACGAGCAGTACTTC.

J is TRBJ1-1 and V is TRBV6-5, with D possibly TRBD1 on 6 matching bases. This CDR3 spans 12 amino acids. With 4 bases removed from V and 6 bases from J, the gap between germline ends came to 9 bases. Looked up from germline, CDR1 is MNHEY and CDR2 is SVGAGI. The CDR3, as DNA: TGTGCCAGCAGTTCCGGGACATCTGAAGCTTTCTTT. It is translated as CASSSGTSEAFF.

The chain combines TRBV6-5 with TRBJ1-5, with D uncertain. The CDR3 has 13 amino acids. Germline V lookup: CDR1 MNHEY, CDR2 SVGAGI. V lost 2 bases to trimming and J lost 4 bases, with 6 bases between them. The CDR3 nucleotides read TGTGCCAGCAGTTACGCCACTAATCAGCCCCAGCATTTT. Protein: CASSYATNQPQHF.

This clone was observed a single time. The V call is TRBV6-5, the J call TRBJ2-2, with D perhaps matching TRBD2 (6 bases). Germline values: CDR1 MNHEY, CDR2 SVGAGI. The CDR3 contains 15 residues. V gave up 8 bases and J gave up 2 bases, with 15 bases separating them. CDR3 nucleotides: TGTGCCAGCCTCCCTCTAGCGCCCAACACCGGGGAGCTGTTTTTT. Encoded protein: CASLPLAPNTGELFF.

This sequence joins TRBV10-2 and TRBJ1-1; D unresolved. Germline V gene data show CDR1 as WSHSY and CDR2 as SAAADI. CDR3 length: 12 residues. V lost 7 bases and J lost 1, with 7 bases in between. CDR3 region: CASTAGNTEAFF. The CDR3 DNA is TGCGCCAGCACCGCCGGGAACACTGAAGCTTTCTTT.

The V gene is TRBV7-9, the J gene TRBJ2-4; the D gene is possibly TRBD2 (6 bases). Trimming left V 3 bases short and J 3 bases short, with 12 bases between. Germline V gene data show CDR1 as SEHNR and CDR2 as FQNEAQ (reference sequence). This CDR3 has 15 residues. CDR3 amino acids: CASSFGGRGKNIQYF. CDR3 nucleotides: TGTGCCAGCAGCTTTGGGGGGAGAGGCAAAAACATTCAGTACTTC.

This clone was seen a single time. The chain combines TRBV7-9 with TRBJ1-2; D not certain. With 1 base removed from V and 3 bases from J, the gap between germline ends came to 9 bases. The germline V gene encodes CDR1 SEHNR and CDR2 FQNEAQ (reference sequence). The CDR3 runs to 14 residues. The chain's CDR3 is CASSLGSSDYGYTF. For the CDR3, the DNA is TGTGCCAGCAGCTTAGGTTCAAGCGACTATGGCTACACCTTC.

The chain recombines TRBV19 with TRBJ2-2; 10 bases are shared with TRBD2. The CDR3 is made up of 13 amino acids. Germline V gives CDR1 LNHDA, CDR2 SQIVND (reference sequence). J lost 7 bases, V lost 10 bases, and 6 bases had no gene match. The CDR3 is CATKASGGGELFF. The CDR3 nucleotides read TGTGCCACAAAAGCTAGCGGGGGCGGGGAGCTGTTTTTT.

V is TRBV11-2 and J is TRBJ2-1, with unresolved D. V was clipped by 0 bases and J by 6 bases, with 9 bases between them. The CDR3 contains 14 residues. Looked up from germline, CDR1 is SGHAT and CDR2 is FQNNGV. The CDR3 nucleotides are TGTGCCAGCAGCTTAGATTCTAGACCCAATGAGCAGTTCTTC. Encoded protein: CASSLDSRPNEQFF. Based on the CDR3 plus reference TRBV11-2 and TRBJ2-1, the full variable domain is EAGVAQSPRYKIIEKRQSVAFWCNPISGHATLYWYQQILGQGPKLLIQFQNNGVVDDSQLPKDRFSAERLKGVDSTLKIQPAKLEDSAVYLCASSLDSRPNEQFFGPGTRLTVL.

This clone was seen a single time. V is TRBV15 and J is TRBJ1-2; no clear D gene. CDR1 LNHNV and CDR2 YYDKDF come from the germline V gene (reference sequence). CDR3 size: 18 residues. V lost 0 bases to trimming and J lost 2 bases, with 19 bases between them. The CDR3 sequence is CATSRDLLQAQRNYGYTF. DNA of the CDR3: TGTGCCACCAGCAGAGATCTGTTGCAGGCTCAGAGAAACTATGGCTACACCTTC.

This clone was counted a single time. The chain combines TRBV19 with TRBJ1-5, with D unclear. The CDR3 spans 14 residues. Germline CDR1 LNHDA, CDR2 SQIVND (reference sequence). Trimming pared 8 bases from V and 3 bases from J, leaving 14 bases between. The CDR3 DNA reads TGTGCCAGTCGGAGCCCACCCGACAATCAGCCCCAGCATTTT. It yields the protein CASRSPPDNQPQHF.

The chain couples TRBV30 to TRBJ1-5, with D possibly TRBD1 on 5 matching bases. The V gene lost 5 bases and the J gene lost 0 bases, with 11 bases spanning the gap. The germline V gene encodes CDR1 GTSNPN and CDR2 SVGIG (reference sequence). The CDR3 totals 14 residues. The CDR3: CAWAGTNSNQPQHF. The CDR3, as DNA: TGTGCCTGGGCGGGGACTAATAGCAATCAGCCCCAGCATTTT. Full variable domain (outside the CDR3, taken from reference TRBV30 and TRBJ1-5): SQTIHQWPATLVQPVGSPLSLECTVEGTSNPNLYWYRQAAGRGLQLLFYSVGIGQISSEVPQNLSASRPQDRQFILSSKKLLLSDSGFYLCAWAGTNSNQPQHFGDGTRLSIL.